This section outlines one T cell receptor (beta chain) sequence together with its context. The antigen remains unidentified. The CDR3 consists of 17 residues. Germline V gene lookup returns CDR1 MDHEN and CDR2 SYDVKM. Trimming removed 2 bases at V and 7 bases at J, with 24 bases between. This specimen belongs to a study of blood T cells in healthy people across ages. Whole-study findings and limits: A roughly linear age-dependent decrease characterized TCR beta diversity per million T cells.

A second PCR, run for about 7 to 11 cycles, used a sample-barcoded 5' primer plus a J-beta primer mix. MiXCR, run by TCRdb on the 5' RACE reads, gives a single entry per CDR3 protein. The sample yields about 1.1 million distinct CDR3 sequences, 30% to 40% seen once. This sequence was found in a young man in good health. Sequencing was performed on blood. This chain uses TRBV28 with TRBJ2-7; D assignment may be TRBD1 or TRBD2 (5 bases each). The CDR3 protein is CASSLRYLGTVYNEQYF. The CDR3 coding sequence is TGTGCCAGCAGTTTAAGGTACTTGGGGACGGTTTACAATGAGCAGTACTTC.